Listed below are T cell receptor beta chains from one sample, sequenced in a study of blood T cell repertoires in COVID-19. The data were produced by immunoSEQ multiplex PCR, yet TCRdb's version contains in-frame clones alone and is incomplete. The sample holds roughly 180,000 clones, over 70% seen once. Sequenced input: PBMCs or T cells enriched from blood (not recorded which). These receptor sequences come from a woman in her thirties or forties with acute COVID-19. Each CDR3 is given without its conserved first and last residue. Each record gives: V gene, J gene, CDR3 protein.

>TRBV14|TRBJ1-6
ASSPTYNSPLH
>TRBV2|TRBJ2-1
ASSPLSGLALHNEQF
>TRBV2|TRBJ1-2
ASSGTGYYGYT
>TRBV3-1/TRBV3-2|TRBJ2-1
ASSQESRLAGGNEQF
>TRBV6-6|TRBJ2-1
ASTAGLADLNEQF
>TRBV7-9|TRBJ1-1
ASSAAYGQGTSEAF
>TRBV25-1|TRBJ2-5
ASSEVDRVGETQY
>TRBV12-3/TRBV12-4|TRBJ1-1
ASSPRQDTEAF
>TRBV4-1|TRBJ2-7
ASSQGPRVPEQY
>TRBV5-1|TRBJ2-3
ASSLRTSGSSDTQY
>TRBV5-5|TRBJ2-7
ASSGTSTTYEQY
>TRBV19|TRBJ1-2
ASSQVMRGYT
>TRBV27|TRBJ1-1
ASSPARGFQGNTEAF
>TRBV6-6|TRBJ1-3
ASSDRDGNTIY
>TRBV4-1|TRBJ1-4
ASSQAGTGGSNEKLF
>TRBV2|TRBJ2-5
SQGGGRRGETQY
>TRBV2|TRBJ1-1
ASSVARGLTEAF
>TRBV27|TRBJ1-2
ASSPGTSPNYGYT
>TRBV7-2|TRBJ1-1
ASSLVGENTEAF
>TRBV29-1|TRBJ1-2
SVGRGTGGYT